This T cell receptor beta chain was found in a study of cytomegalovirus exposure and HLA in healthy donors. Findings and limits, study-wide: Later on, a genetic analysis was performed. It linked a missense variant in DCLRE1C with V- and J-gene trimming of TCR beta. One later analysis reportedly identified an Asian-associated ancestry cluster that showed fewer N-insertions than the roughly 700-donor mean.

The CDR3 loop spans 15 amino acids. V was pared by 3 bases and J by 5 bases, with 9 bases of the junction left unmatched. Germline V gene lookup returns CDR1 KGHSH and CDR2 LQKENI. With 60 Vbeta and 13 Jbeta primers, the PCR was carried out. Here immunoSEQ multiplex PCR was the method, and the copy in TCRdb shows in-frame clones only, minus some. The sample consists of 100,000 to 150,000 clones, roughly 68% of them appearing once. Points on this clone: Its antigen is not known.

Source material: PBMCs. The sequence was collected from a woman aged 50 to 65 in good health and CMV-seropositive. This rearrangement joins TRBV18 to TRBJ2-5; 7 bases agree with TRBD1. DNA of the CDR3: TGTGCCAGCTCACCCGAAACAGGGGCAAAGGAGACCCAGTACTTC. Its translation: CASSPETGAKETQYF.